This is a list of T cell receptor beta chains from one sample in a study of blood T cell repertoires in COVID-19. Data came from immunoSEQ multiplex PCR; TCRdb stores just in-frame clones and leaves some out. The data contain around 250,000 clones, about four fifths of them singletons. Sequenced material: peripheral blood. Receptors were obtained from a man aged 40-50 years with active or convalescent COVID-19. CDR3s include the opening cysteine and the closing phenylalanine or tryptophan. Each record gives: clone size, D gene, V gene, J gene, CDR3 protein, CDR3 DNA. D genes are given only for firm matches. Expanded clones are given a class, and other clones once, few, many or no size at all.

size: once
D: -
V: TRBV7-3
J: TRBJ2-3
CDR3: CASSPTTTDTQYF
DNA: TGTGCCAGCAGCCCCACTACCACAGATACGCAGTATTTT

size: -
D: TRBD1
V: TRBV6-5
J: TRBJ1-2
CDR3: CASSYQGQGSGYTF
DNA: TGTGCCAGCAGTTACCAGGGACAGGGATCTGGCTACACCTTC

size: -
D: TRBD2
V: TRBV7-2
J: TRBJ2-7
CDR3: CASSLEKGTSYEQYF
DNA: TGTGCCAGCAGCTTAGAGAAAGGGACTAGTTACGAGCAGTACTTC

size: once
D: -
V: TRBV28
J: TRBJ1-5
CDR3: CASSFGRNQPQHF
DNA: TGTGCCAGCAGTTTTGGGAGAAATCAGCCCCAGCATTTT

size: -
D: TRBD2
V: TRBV7-3
J: TRBJ2-7
CDR3: CASSPQAGVTEQYF
DNA: TGTGCCAGCAGCCCCCAAGCGGGAGTGACCGAGCAGTACTTC

size: -
D: -
V: TRBV9
J: TRBJ1-5
CDR3: CASSVATAGTQHF
DNA: TGTGCCAGCAGCGTAGCTACAGCGGGGACCCAGCATTTT

size: -
D: -
V: TRBV19
J: TRBJ1-4
CDR3: CASSRWGFAEKLFF
DNA: TGTGCCAGTAGTAGATGGGGCTTCGCTGAAAAACTGTTTTTT

size: -
D: TRBD2
V: TRBV5-1
J: TRBJ2-5
CDR3: CASSLSSGGRETQYF
DNA: TGCGCCAGCAGCCTCTCTAGCGGTGGGCGGGAGACCCAGTACTTC

size: many
D: -
V: TRBV11-1
J: TRBJ1-2
CDR3: CASSLPGANYGYTF
DNA: TGTGCCAGCAGCTTACCGGGAGCTAACTATGGCTACACCTTC

size: -
D: -
V: TRBV19
J: TRBJ2-3
CDR3: CASSILPSPADTQYF
DNA: TGTGCCAGTAGTATACTGCCCTCTCCGGCAGATACGCAGTATTTT

size: -
D: TRBD1
V: TRBV12-5
J: TRBJ1-4
CDR3: CASGLGQQEKLFF
DNA: TGTGCTAGTGGACTGGGACAGCAAGAAAAACTGTTTTTT

size: -
D: -
V: TRBV7-9
J: TRBJ2-1
CDR3: CASSLSEQFF
DNA: TGTGCCAGCAGCTTATCAGAGCAGTTCTTC

size: -
D: -
V: TRBV7-3
J: TRBJ2-2
CDR3: CASSPLSDSGELFF
DNA: TGTGCCAGCAGCCCCCTCTCGGACAGCGGGGAGCTGTTTTTT

size: -
D: TRBD2
V: TRBV27
J: TRBJ2-7
CDR3: CASSGDPGGLSIYEQYF
DNA: TGTGCCAGCAGTGGGGACCCGGGGGGATTGTCAATCTACGAGCAGTACTTC

size: once
D: -
V: TRBV7-6
J: TRBJ2-5
CDR3: CASSLGQGETQYF
DNA: TGTGCCAGCAGCTTAGGTCAGGGAGAGACCCAGTACTTC

size: -
D: TRBD1
V: TRBV14
J: TRBJ2-7
CDR3: CASSQGGTQGAGNEQYF
DNA: TGTGCCAGCAGCCAAGGGGGGACACAGGGGGCAGGGAACGAGCAGTACTTC

size: -
D: -
V: TRBV28
J: TRBJ1-1
CDR3: CASSLSYEAFF
DNA: TGTGCCAGCAGTTTAAGCTATGAAGCTTTCTTT

size: -
D: TRBD1
V: TRBV9
J: TRBJ2-7
CDR3: CASSATGTGGVEQYF
DNA: TGTGCCAGCAGCGCAACCGGGACAGGGGGCGTCGAGCAGTACTTC

size: -
D: -
V: TRBV5-1
J: TRBJ1-6
CDR3: CASRVSGEDSPLHF
DNA: TGCGCCAGCAGGGTATCGGGGGAGGATTCACCCCTCCACTTT

size: once
D: TRBD1
V: TRBV19
J: TRBJ1-5
CDR3: CASSRGTGPFSNQPQHF
DNA: TGTGCCAGTAGTAGGGGGACAGGGCCGTTTAGCAATCAGCCCCAGCATTTT

size: -
D: TRBD2
V: TRBV19
J: TRBJ2-1
CDR3: CASSIRSGRALGYNEQFF
DNA: TGTGCCAGTAGTATACGCAGCGGGAGGGCCTTGGGCTACAATGAGCAGTTCTTC

size: -
D: -
V: TRBV6-5
J: TRBJ1-3
CDR3: CASRPQGSAGNTIYF
DNA: TGTGCCAGCAGGCCGCAGGGGAGCGCTGGAAACACCATATATTTT

size: -
D: TRBD1
V: TRBV7-9
J: TRBJ1-5
CDR3: CASSFEGQGSQHF
DNA: TGTGCCAGCAGCTTTGAAGGACAGGGTTCCCAGCATTTT

size: -
D: -
V: TRBV10-3
J: TRBJ2-7
CDR3: CAISDGQREQYF
DNA: TGTGCCATCAGTGACGGTCAGCGAGAGCAGTACTTC

size: few
D: TRBD2
V: TRBV27
J: TRBJ2-2
CDR3: CASSLSLAGTSNTGELFF
DNA: TGTGCCAGCAGTTTATCCCTAGCGGGTACCTCGAACACCGGGGAGCTGTTTTTT